Ten or more counts support the clone carrying this TCR beta chain. This sample was included in a study of early T cells in non-severe SARS-CoV-2 infection. TCRdb processed the 5' RACE reads anew with MiXCR; each CDR3 protein has one entry. The table has fewer than 50,000 distinct CDR3 sequences, less than 7% seen once. V lost 2 bases and J 0 bases, leaving 8 bases between the germline ends. The CDR3 spans 16 residues. V usage is TRBV12-3 or TRBV12-4 and J usage is TRBJ2-6; no reliable D call. The source is an adult who was a healthcare worker with PCR-confirmed SARS-CoV-2 infection or an uninfected control (not recorded which). Sequencing input: whole blood. The CDR3 coding sequence is TGTGCCAGCAGTTTATCCTTGGTCTCTGGGGCCAACGTCCTGACTTTC. Translated, it gives CASSLSLVSGANVLTF.